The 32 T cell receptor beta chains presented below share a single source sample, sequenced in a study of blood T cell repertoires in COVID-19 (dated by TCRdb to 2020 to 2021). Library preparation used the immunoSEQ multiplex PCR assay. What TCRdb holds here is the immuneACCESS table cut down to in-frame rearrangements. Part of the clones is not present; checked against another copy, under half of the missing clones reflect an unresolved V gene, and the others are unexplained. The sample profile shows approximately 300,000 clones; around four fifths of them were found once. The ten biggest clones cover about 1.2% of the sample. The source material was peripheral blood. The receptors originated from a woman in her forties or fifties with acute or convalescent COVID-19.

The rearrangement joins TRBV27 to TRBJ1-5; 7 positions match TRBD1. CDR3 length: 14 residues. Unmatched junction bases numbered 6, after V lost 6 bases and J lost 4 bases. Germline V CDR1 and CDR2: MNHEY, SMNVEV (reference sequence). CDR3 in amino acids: CASSSTGWNQPQHF. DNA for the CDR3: TGTGCCAGCAGCTCGACAGGGTGGAATCAGCCCCAGCATTTT.

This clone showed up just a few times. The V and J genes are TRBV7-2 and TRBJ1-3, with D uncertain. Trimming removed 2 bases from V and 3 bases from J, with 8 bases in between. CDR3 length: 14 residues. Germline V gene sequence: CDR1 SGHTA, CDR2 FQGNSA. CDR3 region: CASSLMAVGNTIYF. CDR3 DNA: TGTGCCAGCAGCTTAATGGCAGTTGGAAACACCATATATTTT. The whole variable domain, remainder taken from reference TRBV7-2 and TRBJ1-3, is GAGVSQSPSNKVTEKGKDVELRCDPISGHTALYWYRQSLGQGLEFLIYFQGNSAPDKSGLPSDRFSAERTGGSVSTLTIQRTQQEDSAVYLCASSLMAVGNTIYFGEGSWLTVV.

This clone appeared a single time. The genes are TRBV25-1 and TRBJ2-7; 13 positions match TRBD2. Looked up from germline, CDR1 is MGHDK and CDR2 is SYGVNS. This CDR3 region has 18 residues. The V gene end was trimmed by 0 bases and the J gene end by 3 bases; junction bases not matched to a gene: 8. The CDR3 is CASSEYTGTSGKGYEQYF. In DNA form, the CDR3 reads TGTGCCAGCAGTGAATATACCGGGACTAGCGGGAAAGGCTACGAGCAGTACTTC.

CDR3 loop: CASSHSGYEQYF. CDR3 in DNA: TGTGCCAGCAGCCACAGCGGCTACGAGCAGTACTTC. The chain links TRBV3-1 (or the pseudogene TRBV3-2) to TRBJ2-7, with a weak D call TRBD2 (5 bases). The CDR3 sequence is 12 residues long. V was pared by 3 bases and J by 3 bases, with 6 bases between. CDR1 and CDR2 from the germline V gene are LGHDT and YNNKEL (reference sequence).

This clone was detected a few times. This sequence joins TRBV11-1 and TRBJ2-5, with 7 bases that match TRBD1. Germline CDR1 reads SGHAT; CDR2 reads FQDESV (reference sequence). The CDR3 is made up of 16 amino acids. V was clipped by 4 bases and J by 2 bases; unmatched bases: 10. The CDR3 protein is CASSSRQGVGQETQYF. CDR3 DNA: TGTGCCAGCAGCTCGAGACAGGGTGTAGGGCAAGAGACCCAGTACTTC. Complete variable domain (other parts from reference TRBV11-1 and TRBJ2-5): EAEVAQSPRYKITEKSQAVAFWCDPISGHATLYWYRQILGQGPELLVQFQDESVVDDSQLPKDRFSAERLKGVDSTLKIQPAELGDSAMYLCASSSRQGVGQETQYFGPGTRLLVL.

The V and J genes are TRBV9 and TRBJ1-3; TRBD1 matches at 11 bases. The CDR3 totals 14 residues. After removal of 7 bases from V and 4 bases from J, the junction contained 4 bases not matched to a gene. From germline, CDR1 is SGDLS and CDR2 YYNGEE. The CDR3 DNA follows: TGTGCCAGCGCGGGACAGGGGGACGGAAACACCATATATTTT. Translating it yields CASAGQGDGNTIYF.

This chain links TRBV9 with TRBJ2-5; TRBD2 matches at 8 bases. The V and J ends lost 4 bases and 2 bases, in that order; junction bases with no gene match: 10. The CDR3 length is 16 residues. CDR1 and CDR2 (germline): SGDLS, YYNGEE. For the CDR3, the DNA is TGTGCCAGCAGCCCAACTGGAGCGGGAGTACAAGAGACCCAGTACTTC. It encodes CASSPTGAGVQETQYF.

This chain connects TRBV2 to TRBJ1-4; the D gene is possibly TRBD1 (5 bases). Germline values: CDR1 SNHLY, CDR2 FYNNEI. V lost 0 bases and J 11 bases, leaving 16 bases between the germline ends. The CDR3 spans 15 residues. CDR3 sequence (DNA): TGTGCCAGCAGTGAAGCGGGACTCTCGAAGGGGAAACTGTTTTTT. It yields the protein CASSEAGLSKGKLFF.

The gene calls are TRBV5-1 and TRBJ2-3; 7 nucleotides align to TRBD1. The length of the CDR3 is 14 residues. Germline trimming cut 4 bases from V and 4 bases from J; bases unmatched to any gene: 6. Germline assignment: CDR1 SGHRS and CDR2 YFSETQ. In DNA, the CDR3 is TGCGCCAGCAGCCCCGGACAGGTTCCAGATACGCAGTATTTT. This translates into CASSPGQVPDTQYF. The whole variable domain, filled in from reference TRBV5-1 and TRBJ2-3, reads KAGVTQTPRYLIKTRGQQVTLSCSPISGHRSVSWYQQTPGQGLQFLFEYFSETQRNKGNFPGRFSGRQFSNSRSEMNVSTLELGDSALYLCASSPGQVPDTQYFGPGTRLTVL.

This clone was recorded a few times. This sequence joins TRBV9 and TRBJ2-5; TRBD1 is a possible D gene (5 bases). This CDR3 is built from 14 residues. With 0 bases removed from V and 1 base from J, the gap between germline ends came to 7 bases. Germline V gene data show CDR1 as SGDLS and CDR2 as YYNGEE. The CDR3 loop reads CASSVGDSQETQYF. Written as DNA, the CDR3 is TGTGCCAGCAGCGTAGGTGACAGCCAAGAGACCCAGTACTTC.

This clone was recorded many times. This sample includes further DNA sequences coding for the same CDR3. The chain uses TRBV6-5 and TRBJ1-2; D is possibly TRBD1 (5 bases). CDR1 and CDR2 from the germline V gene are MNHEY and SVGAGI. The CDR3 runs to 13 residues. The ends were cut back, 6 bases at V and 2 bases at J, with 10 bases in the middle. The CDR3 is CASSPGGNYGYTF. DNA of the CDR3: TGTGCCAGCAGCCCCGGGGGAAACTATGGCTACACCTTC.

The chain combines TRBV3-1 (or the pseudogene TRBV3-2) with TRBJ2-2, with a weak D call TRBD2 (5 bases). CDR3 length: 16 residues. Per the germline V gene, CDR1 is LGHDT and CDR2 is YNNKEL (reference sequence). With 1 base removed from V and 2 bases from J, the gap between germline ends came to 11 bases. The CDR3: CASSQGWASNTGELFF. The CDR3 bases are TGTGCCAGCAGCCAAGGGTGGGCTAGCAACACCGGGGAGCTGTTTTTT.

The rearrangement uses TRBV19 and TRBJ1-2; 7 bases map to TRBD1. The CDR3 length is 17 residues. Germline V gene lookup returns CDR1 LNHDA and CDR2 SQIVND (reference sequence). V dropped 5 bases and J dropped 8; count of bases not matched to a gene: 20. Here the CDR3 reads CASSSGDRASRPDGYTF. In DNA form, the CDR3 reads TGTGCCAGTAGTTCCGGTGACAGGGCCTCCCGTCCAGACGGCTACACCTTC.

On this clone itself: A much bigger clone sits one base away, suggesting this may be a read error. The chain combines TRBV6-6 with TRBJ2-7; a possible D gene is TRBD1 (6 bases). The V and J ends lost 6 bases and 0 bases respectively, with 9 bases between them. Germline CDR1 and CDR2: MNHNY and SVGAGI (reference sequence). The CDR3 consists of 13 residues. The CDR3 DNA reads TGTGCCAGCAGCCCGGACAGCTCCTACGAGCAGTACTTC. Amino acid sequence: CASSPDSSYEQYF.

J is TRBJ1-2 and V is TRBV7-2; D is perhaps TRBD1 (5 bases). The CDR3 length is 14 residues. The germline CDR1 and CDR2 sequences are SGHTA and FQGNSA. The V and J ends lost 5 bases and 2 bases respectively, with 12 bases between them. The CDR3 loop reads CASSKATANYGYTF. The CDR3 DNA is TGTGCCAGCAGCAAGGCGACAGCCAACTATGGCTACACCTTC.

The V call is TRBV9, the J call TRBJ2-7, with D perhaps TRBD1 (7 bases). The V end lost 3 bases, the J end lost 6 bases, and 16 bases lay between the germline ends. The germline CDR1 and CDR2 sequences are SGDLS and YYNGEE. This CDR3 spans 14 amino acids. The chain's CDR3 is CASSAFQGGSEQYF. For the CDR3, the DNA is TGTGCCAGCAGCGCATTTCAGGGGGGCTCCGAGCAGTACTTC. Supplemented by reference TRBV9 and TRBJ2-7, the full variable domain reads DSGVTQTPKHLITATGQRVTLRCSPRSGDLSVYWYQQSLDQGLQFLIQYYNGEERAKGNILERFSAQQFPDLHSELNLSSLELGDSALYFCASSAFQGGSEQYFGPGTRLTVT.

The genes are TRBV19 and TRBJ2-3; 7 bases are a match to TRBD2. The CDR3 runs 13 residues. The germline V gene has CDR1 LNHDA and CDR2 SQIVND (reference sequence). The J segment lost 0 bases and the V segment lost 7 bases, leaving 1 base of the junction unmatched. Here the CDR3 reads CASTRGSTDTQYF. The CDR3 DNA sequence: TGTGCCAGTACGCGGGGGAGCACAGATACGCAGTATTTT. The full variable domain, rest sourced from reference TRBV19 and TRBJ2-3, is DGGITQSPKYLFRKEGQNVTLSCEQNLNHDAMYWYRQDPGQGLRLIYYSQIVNDFQKGDIAEGYSVSREKKESFPLTVTSAQKNPTAFYLCASTRGSTDTQYFGPGTRLTVL.

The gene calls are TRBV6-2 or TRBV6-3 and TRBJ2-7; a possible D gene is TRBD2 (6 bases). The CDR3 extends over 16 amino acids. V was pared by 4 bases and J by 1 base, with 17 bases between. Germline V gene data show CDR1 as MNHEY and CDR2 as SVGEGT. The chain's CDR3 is CASSSFRSGHSYEQYF. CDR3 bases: TGTGCCAGCAGTTCCTTCCGTAGCGGACATTCCTACGAGCAGTACTTC.

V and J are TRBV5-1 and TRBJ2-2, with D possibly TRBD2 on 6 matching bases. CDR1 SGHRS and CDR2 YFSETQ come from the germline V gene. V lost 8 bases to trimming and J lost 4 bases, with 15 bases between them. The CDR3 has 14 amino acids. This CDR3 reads CARRDSGGTGELFF. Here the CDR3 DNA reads TGCGCCAGGCGGGACTCCGGCGGCACCGGGGAGCTGTTTTTT.

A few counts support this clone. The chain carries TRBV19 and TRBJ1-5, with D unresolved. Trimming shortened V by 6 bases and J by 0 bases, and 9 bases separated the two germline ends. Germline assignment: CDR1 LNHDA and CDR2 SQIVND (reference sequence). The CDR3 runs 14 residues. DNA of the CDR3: TGTGCCAGTAGGCCAGACTATAGCAATCAGCCCCAGCATTTT. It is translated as CASRPDYSNQPQHF.

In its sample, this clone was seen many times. The CDR3 nucleotides are TGTGCCAGCAGCGCAGACAGGGCTGGTGGCTACACCTTC. It codes for CASSADRAGGYTF. V is TRBV9 and J is TRBJ1-2; 7 bases agree with TRBD1. Germline V gene lookup returns CDR1 SGDLS and CDR2 YYNGEE. V was clipped by 3 bases and J by 7 bases; unmatched bases: 6. The CDR3 spans 13 residues.

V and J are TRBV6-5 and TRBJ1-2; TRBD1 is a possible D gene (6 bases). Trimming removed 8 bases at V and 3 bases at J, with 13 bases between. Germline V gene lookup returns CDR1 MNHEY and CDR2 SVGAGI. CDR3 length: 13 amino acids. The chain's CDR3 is CASLRDTDYGYTF. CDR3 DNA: TGTGCCAGCCTCCGGGACACCGACTATGGCTACACCTTC.

The CDR3 is CASSPQGVADTQYF. The CDR3, as DNA: TGCGCCAGCAGCCCCCAAGGAGTAGCAGATACGCAGTATTTT. This chain uses TRBV4-1 with TRBJ2-3; D gene uncertain. This CDR3 has 14 amino acids. The germline gives CDR1 MGHRA, CDR2 YSYEKL. V was cut by 4 bases and J by 4 bases, with 12 bases left in between.

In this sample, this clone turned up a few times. CDR3 sequence: CASSQSPDRARSSPLHF. In DNA, the CDR3 is TGTGCCAGCAGCCAATCCCCGGACAGGGCGAGGTCTTCACCCCTCCACTTT. V and J are TRBV16 and TRBJ1-6; 8 positions match TRBD1. The CDR3 spans 17 residues. Germline values: CDR1 KGHSY, CDR2 FQNENV. Trimming cost V 0 bases and J 9 bases; bases outside gene matches: 10.

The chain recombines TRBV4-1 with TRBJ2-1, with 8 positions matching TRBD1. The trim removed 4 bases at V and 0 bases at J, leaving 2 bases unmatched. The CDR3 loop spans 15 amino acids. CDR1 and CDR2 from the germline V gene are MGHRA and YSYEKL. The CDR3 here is CASSLTGGSYNEQFF. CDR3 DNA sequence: TGCGCCAGCAGCCTTACAGGGGGCTCCTACAATGAGCAGTTCTTC.

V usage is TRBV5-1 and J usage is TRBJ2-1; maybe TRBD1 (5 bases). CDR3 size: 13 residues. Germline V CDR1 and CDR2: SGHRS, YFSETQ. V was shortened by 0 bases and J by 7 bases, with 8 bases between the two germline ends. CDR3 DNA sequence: TGCGCCAGCAGCTTGGTGCCAGGGAATGAGCAGTTCTTC. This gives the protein CASSLVPGNEQFF. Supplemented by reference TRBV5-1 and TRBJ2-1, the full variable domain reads KAGVTQTPRYLIKTRGQQVTLSCSPISGHRSVSWYQQTPGQGLQFLFEYFSETQRNKGNFPGRFSGRQFSNSRSEMNVSTLELGDSALYLCASSLVPGNEQFFGPGTRLTVL.

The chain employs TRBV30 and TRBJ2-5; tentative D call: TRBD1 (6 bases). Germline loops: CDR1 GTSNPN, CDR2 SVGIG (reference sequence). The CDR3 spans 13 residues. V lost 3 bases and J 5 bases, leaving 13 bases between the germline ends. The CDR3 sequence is CAWRLQGAETQYF. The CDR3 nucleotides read TGTGCCTGGAGATTACAGGGAGCGGAGACCCAGTACTTC. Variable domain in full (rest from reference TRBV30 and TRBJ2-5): SQTIHQWPATLVQPVGSPLSLECTVEGTSNPNLYWYRQAAGRGLQLLFYSVGIGQISSEVPQNLSASRPQDRQFILSSKKLLLSDSGFYLCAWRLQGAETQYFGPGTRLLVL.

The CDR3 coding sequence is TGTGCCAGCAGCGGAAGCGGGAGGGCCCTCGATGAGCAGTTCTTC. This sequence encodes CASSGSGRALDEQFF. This chain connects TRBV5-4 to TRBJ2-1; TRBD2 agrees at 10 bases. CDR3 length: 15 residues. The V gene's germline CDR1 is SGHNT and CDR2 YYREEE (reference sequence). V dropped 4 bases and J dropped 8; count of bases not matched to a gene: 9.

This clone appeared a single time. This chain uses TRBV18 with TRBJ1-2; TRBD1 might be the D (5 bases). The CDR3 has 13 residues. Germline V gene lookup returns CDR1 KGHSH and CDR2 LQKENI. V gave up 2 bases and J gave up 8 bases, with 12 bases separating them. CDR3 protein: CASSPGLQGGYTF. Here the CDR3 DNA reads TGTGCCAGCTCACCAGGGCTGCAGGGCGGCTACACCTTC.

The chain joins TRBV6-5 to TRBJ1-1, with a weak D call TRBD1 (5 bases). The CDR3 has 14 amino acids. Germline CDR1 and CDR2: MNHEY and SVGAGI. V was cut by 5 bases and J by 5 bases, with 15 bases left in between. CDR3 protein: CASSNFLEGTEAFF. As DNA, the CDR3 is TGTGCCAGCAGTAACTTCCTGGAGGGGACTGAAGCTTTCTTT.

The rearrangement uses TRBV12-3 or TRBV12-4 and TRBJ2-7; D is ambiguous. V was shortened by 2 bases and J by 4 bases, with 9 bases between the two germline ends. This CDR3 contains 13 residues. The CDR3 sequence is CASSLKAGYEQYV. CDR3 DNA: TGTGCCAGCAGTTTAAAAGCAGGTTACGAGCAGTACGTC.

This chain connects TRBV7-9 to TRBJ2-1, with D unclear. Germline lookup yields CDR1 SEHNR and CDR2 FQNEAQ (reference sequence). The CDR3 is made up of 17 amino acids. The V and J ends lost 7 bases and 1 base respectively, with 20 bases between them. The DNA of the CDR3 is TGTGCCAGCAACTCCCCAATCCAACCTTTTTCCTACAATGAGCAGTTCTTC. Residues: CASNSPIQPFSYNEQFF.